The clone carrying this T cell receptor (beta chain) has just a few counts. With 7 bases clipped from V and 3 bases from J, the junction kept 5 bases outside the gene matches. Germline values: CDR1 PRHDT, CDR2 FYEKMQ (reference sequence). The CDR3 totals 14 residues. These data belong to a study of beta chain features in type 1 diabetes. TCRB transcripts that were expressed got sequenced, as all of the isolated RNA had been reverse transcribed. TCRdb's table, derived via immunoSEQ multiplex PCR, lists solely in-frame clones and lacks some. The sample consists of more than 300,000 clones, about 14% of them appearing once.

The sample was naive CD4+ T cells from blood. The clonotype originates from a woman under 30 in good health. The chain joins TRBV13 to TRBJ2-1; 8 nucleotides agree with TRBD2. This chain's CDR3 is CASNLAGVYNEQFF. The CDR3 DNA reads as TGTGCCAGCAACCTAGCGGGTGTCTACAATGAGCAGTTCTTC.